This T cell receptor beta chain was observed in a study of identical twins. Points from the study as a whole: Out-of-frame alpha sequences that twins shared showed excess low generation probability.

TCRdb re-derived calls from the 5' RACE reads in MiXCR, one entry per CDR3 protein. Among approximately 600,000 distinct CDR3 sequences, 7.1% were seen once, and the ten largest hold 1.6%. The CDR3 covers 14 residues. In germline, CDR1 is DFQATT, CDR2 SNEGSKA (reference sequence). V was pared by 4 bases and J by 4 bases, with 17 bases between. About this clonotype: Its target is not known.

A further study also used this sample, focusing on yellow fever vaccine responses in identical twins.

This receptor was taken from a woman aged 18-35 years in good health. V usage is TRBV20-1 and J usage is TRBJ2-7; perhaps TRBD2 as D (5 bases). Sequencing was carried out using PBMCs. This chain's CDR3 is CSAIEPGVVYEQYF. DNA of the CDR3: TGCAGTGCTATAGAACCCGGGGTGGTATACGAGCAGTACTTC.